The sequence of this TCR beta chain was determined in a study of CD8 T cells in Susac syndrome. Notes on the study in general: The study's TCR sequencing and HLA analysis covered a relatively small number of individuals, and the study acknowledged this.

The length of the CDR3 is 14 residues. Trimming stripped 7 bases from V and 5 bases from J, with 15 bases between. Germline-derived CDR1 and CDR2 are MNHEY and SVGEGT. A quantity of about 0.5 to 1 ug RNA underwent reverse transcription using random hexamers. A multiplex approach, immunoSEQ multiplex PCR, amplified TCR beta CDR3 across 54 Vbeta and 13 Jbeta. TCRdb reprocessed the immunoSEQ multiplex PCR reads with MiXCR, giving one entry per CDR3 protein. The sample shows about 69,000 distinct CDR3 sequences, around 95% of them seen only once. As to this clonotype: The antigen remains undetermined.

Sequencing was carried out using CD8+ T cells from PBMCs. The genes are TRBV6-2 or TRBV6-3 and TRBJ1-5; TRBD1 might be the D (6 bases). The TCR comes from a human donor in good health. This CDR3 is CASTTGREDQPQHF. CDR3 DNA sequence: TGTGCCAGCACTACAGGGCGGGAAGATCAGCCCCAGCATTTT.